Given below is one T cell receptor beta chain in context. The data were obtained in a study of shared clonotypes between healthy human individuals. Repertoires were generated with immunoSEQ multiplex PCR, while TCRdb's copy carries only in-frame clones and drops some. The table records 550,000 to 600,000 clones, about 98% of them present only once. CD45RO-negative, CCR7-positively selected cells formed the naive CD8 fraction, excluding terminally differentiated effector memory CD45RA+ cells. CDR1 and CDR2 from the germline V gene are LGHNA and YSLEER. Between the trimmed V and J ends, which lost 0 bases and 9 bases, there was a span of 18 bases. The CDR3 is made up of 15 amino acids.

Material for sequencing was naive CD8+ T cells sorted from blood. This TCR was sampled from a man under 40 in good health. V gene TRBV4-3 combines with J gene TRBJ2-7; possibly TRBD2 for D (6 bases). The CDR3 spells CASSQDGVVGGWQYF. The CDR3 DNA reads as TGCGCCAGCAGCCAAGATGGGGTGGTCGGGGGATGGCAGTACTTC.